This T cell receptor (beta chain) is drawn from a study of cytomegalovirus exposure and HLA in healthy donors. Donors were drawn from the approximately 110-subject validation cohort, separate from the approximately 670-subject first cohort. Profiled with immunoSEQ multiplex PCR; TCRdb holds only in-frame clones, not every one. Seen here are approximately 54,000 clones, over 85% observed once, and the top ten hold 7.5% to 9.5%. Comments on this clone: Germline is not matched at one junction end, which may reflect a read error.

The source is a woman aged 18-29 years in good health and CMV-seropositive. Sequencing was performed on PBMCs.

CDR3 nucleotide sequence: TGCGCCAGCAATCAAGGGGAGAGGGCGGGTGAAAAACTGTTTTTT. Amino acid sequence: CASNQGERAGEKLFF. The rearrangement uses TRBV23-1 and TRBJ1-4; D might be TRBD1 (5 bases). TRBV23-1 qualifies as an ORF whose function is uncertain. The CDR3 contains 15 residues.